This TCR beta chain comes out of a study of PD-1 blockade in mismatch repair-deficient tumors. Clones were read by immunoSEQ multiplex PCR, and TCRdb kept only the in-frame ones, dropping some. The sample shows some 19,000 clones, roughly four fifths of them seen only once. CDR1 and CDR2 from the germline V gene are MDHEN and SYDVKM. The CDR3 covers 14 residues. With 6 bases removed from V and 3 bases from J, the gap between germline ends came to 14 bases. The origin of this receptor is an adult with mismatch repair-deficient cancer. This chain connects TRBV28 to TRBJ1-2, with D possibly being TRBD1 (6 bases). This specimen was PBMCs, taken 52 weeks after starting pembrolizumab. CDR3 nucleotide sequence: TGTGCCAGCAGCCTCCGGGACATCCACTATGGCTACACCTTC. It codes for CASSLRDIHYGYTF.